These T cell receptor beta chains were read from a single sample in a study of lymphopenia after photon versus proton radiotherapy. The table came from immunoSEQ multiplex PCR; TCRdb's copy has only in-frame clones and leaves some out. In the table there are around 150,000 clones, around nine tenths of which are singletons. Material: peripheral blood, obtained from a patient treated with photon-based radiotherapy. These receptors all come from a man between 50 and 59 years old with gastric cancer. Both conserved end residues are part of each CDR3. D genes are given only for firm matches.

V	J	D	CDR3
TRBV6-6	TRBJ1-3	-	CASFKGQNTIYF
TRBV6-6	TRBJ2-7	TRBD1	CASSYNRQGANEQYF
TRBV30	TRBJ1-2	-	CAWSQQGLNYGYTF
TRBV6-6	TRBJ2-7	-	CASRNQGKEQYF
TRBV27	TRBJ2-2	-	CASSFLWTENTGELFF
TRBV30	TRBJ1-4	TRBD1	CAWSGQGPEKLFF
TRBV6-6	TRBJ2-1	TRBD2	CASRGGTGNDEQFF
TRBV7-7	TRBJ2-7	-	CASSLAGRSTIFYEQYF
TRBV29-1	TRBJ2-7	TRBD1	CSVPGQGMYEQYF
TRBV7-2	TRBJ2-4	-	CASSFGSETNIQYF
TRBV10-3	TRBJ2-3	-	CAISEKQHTDTQYF
TRBV11-2	TRBJ1-1	-	CASSSVQLMNTEAFF
TRBV28	TRBJ2-1	-	CASDQGRVYNEQFF
TRBV18	TRBJ2-7	TRBD1	CASSPYRGSYEQYF
TRBV2	TRBJ2-2	-	CASSDGTPGTGELFF
TRBV27	TRBJ2-2	-	CASSLTGTNTGELFF
TRBV15	TRBJ1-5	-	CATSRGGVSNQPQHF